This T cell receptor (beta chain) was documented in a study of T cells in Graves' hyperthyroidism and ophthalmopathy. Study observations and caveats: From stable hyperthyroidism, ophthalmopathy was separated by a 13 V-J model. Model output signaled ophthalmopathy a median approximately 6.2 months ahead of onset. Blood also contained most expanded thyroid clonotypes above 0.001.

The CDR3 extends over 18 amino acids. The germline V gene encodes CDR1 SGHRS and CDR2 YFSETQ. V was trimmed by 6 bases and J by 2 bases, leaving 23 bases between them. Diagnoses were made from clinical symptoms, serum measures (thyroxine and TRAb), thyroid ultrasound and orbital computed tomography. Only a few counts were recorded for this clonotype. The antigen remains unidentified. What was amplified from RNA transcripts were TCR beta CDR3 regions. The study used the HTBI primer set for a first-round RT-PCR of the TCR CDR3. TCRdb reprocessed the multiplex PCR reads via MiXCR and lists one record per CDR3 protein. This sample has over 500,000 distinct CDR3 sequences, with 46% found just once.

The TCR was taken from an adult woman with Graves' disease, either hyperthyroidism or ophthalmopathy (not recorded which). V usage is TRBV5-1 and J usage is TRBJ2-2; tentative D call: TRBD1 (7 bases). Specimen: peripheral blood or thyroid tissue (not recorded which). In DNA, the CDR3 is TGCGCCAGCACCTGGGACAGCCCCGGAGGGGGAAACACCGGGGAGCTGTTTTTT. Protein: CASTWDSPGGGNTGELFF. Together with reference TRBV5-1 and TRBJ2-2, the CDR3 gives the full variable domain: KAGVTQTPRYLIKTRGQQVTLSCSPISGHRSVSWYQQTPGQGLQFLFEYFSETQRNKGNFPGRFSGRQFSNSRSEMNVSTLELGDSALYLCASTWDSPGGGNTGELFFGEGSRLTVL.